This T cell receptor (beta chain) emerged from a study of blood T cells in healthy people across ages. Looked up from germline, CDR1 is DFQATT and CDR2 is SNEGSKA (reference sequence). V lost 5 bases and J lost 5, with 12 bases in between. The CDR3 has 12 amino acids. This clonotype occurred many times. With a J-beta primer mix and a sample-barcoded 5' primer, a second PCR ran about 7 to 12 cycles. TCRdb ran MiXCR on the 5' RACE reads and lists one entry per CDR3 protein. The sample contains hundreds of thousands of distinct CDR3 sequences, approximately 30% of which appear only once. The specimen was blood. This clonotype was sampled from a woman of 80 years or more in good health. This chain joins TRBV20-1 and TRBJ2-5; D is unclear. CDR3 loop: CSAQIEGETQYF. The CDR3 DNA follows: TGCAGTGCTCAGATCGAAGGGGAGACCCAGTACTTC.